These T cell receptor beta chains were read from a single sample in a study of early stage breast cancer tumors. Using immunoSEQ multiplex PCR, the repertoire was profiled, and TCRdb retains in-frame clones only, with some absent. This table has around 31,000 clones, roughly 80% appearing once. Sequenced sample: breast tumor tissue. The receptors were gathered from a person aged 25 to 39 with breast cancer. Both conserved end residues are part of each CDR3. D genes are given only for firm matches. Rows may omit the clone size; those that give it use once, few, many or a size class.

cdr3_aa: CASSPRRGLGDTQYF
cdr3_nt: TGTGCCAGCTCACCACGGCGGGGTCTCGGAGATACGCAGTATTTT
j_call: TRBJ2-3
d_call: NA
clone_size: NA
v_call: TRBV18

cdr3_aa: CASSDIGSGSYNEQFF
cdr3_nt: TGCGCCAGCAGTGATATTGGTAGCGGGAGCTACAATGAGCAGTTCTTC
j_call: TRBJ2-1
d_call: TRBD2
clone_size: NA
v_call: TRBV10-2

cdr3_aa: CAWDPSTEAFF
cdr3_nt: TGTGCCTGGGACCCCAGCACTGAAGCTTTCTTT
j_call: TRBJ1-1
d_call: NA
clone_size: medium-sized
v_call: TRBV30

cdr3_aa: CASRRTGQALYGYTF
cdr3_nt: TGTGCCAGCAGGCGAACTGGACAGGCACTCTATGGCTACACCTTC
j_call: TRBJ1-2
d_call: TRBD1
clone_size: NA
v_call: TRBV6-1

cdr3_aa: CASSYEGQVYGYTF
cdr3_nt: TGTGCCAGCAGTTACGAGGGACAGGTCTATGGCTACACCTTC
j_call: TRBJ1-2
d_call: TRBD1
clone_size: NA
v_call: TRBV6-6

cdr3_aa: CAYNPGQENNEQFF
cdr3_nt: TGTGCCTACAATCCGGGACAGGAAAACAATGAGCAGTTCTTC
j_call: TRBJ2-1
d_call: TRBD1
clone_size: NA
v_call: TRBV30

cdr3_aa: CASSRTGAGTEAFF
cdr3_nt: TGTGCCAGCAGCCGCACAGGGGCAGGTACTGAAGCTTTCTTT
j_call: TRBJ1-1
d_call: TRBD1
clone_size: NA
v_call: TRBV11-2

cdr3_aa: CASSLAGGRGRDEQFF
cdr3_nt: TGTGCCAGCAGCTTGGCCGGGGGCAGGGGGCGCGATGAGCAGTTCTTC
j_call: TRBJ2-1
d_call: TRBD1
clone_size: once
v_call: TRBV7-2

cdr3_aa: CASSQGGEGGYGYTF
cdr3_nt: TGTGCCAGCAGCCAAGGGGGAGAAGGAGGCTATGGCTACACCTTC
j_call: TRBJ1-2
d_call: NA
clone_size: once
v_call: TRBV4-2

cdr3_aa: CASRTGGLWEKLFF
cdr3_nt: TGTGCCAGCAGAACAGGGGGCCTTTGGGAAAAACTGTTTTTT
j_call: TRBJ1-4
d_call: TRBD1
clone_size: NA
v_call: TRBV6-5

cdr3_aa: CASSPGTGSYEQYF
cdr3_nt: TGTGCCAGCAGTCCCGGGACAGGATCCTACGAGCAGTACTTC
j_call: TRBJ2-7
d_call: TRBD1
clone_size: few
v_call: TRBV5-4

cdr3_aa: CASSVLYPGTAYGYTF
cdr3_nt: TGTGCCAGCAGTGTACTTTATCCTGGGACAGCCTATGGCTACACCTTC
j_call: TRBJ1-2
d_call: TRBD1
clone_size: NA
v_call: TRBV6-1

cdr3_aa: CASSLGRAGSFNEQFF
cdr3_nt: TGTGCCAGCAGCTTAGGGAGGGCGGGAAGTTTCAATGAGCAGTTCTTC
j_call: TRBJ2-1
d_call: TRBD2
clone_size: NA
v_call: TRBV7-3

cdr3_aa: CASSYASDYNEQFF
cdr3_nt: TGTGCCAGTAGTTACGCTAGCGACTACAATGAGCAGTTCTTC
j_call: TRBJ2-1
d_call: NA
clone_size: NA
v_call: TRBV19

cdr3_aa: CASSLEGNTGELFF
cdr3_nt: TGTGCCAGCAGCTTAGAAGGGAACACCGGGGAGCTGTTTTTT
j_call: TRBJ2-2
d_call: NA
clone_size: NA
v_call: TRBV7-6

cdr3_aa: CASSLGSYNSPLHF
cdr3_nt: TGTGCCAGCAGCTTGGGATCCTATAATTCACCCCTCCACTTT
j_call: TRBJ1-6
d_call: NA
clone_size: few
v_call: TRBV5-6

cdr3_aa: CAWMRPRALLPYEQYF
cdr3_nt: TGTGCCTGGATGCGCCCTAGGGCACTTCTACCCTACGAGCAGTACTTC
j_call: TRBJ2-7
d_call: NA
clone_size: once
v_call: TRBV30

cdr3_aa: CASSKIGGETQYF
cdr3_nt: TGTGCCAGCAGCAAAATAGGGGGAGAGACCCAGTACTTC
j_call: TRBJ2-5
d_call: NA
clone_size: NA
v_call: TRBV21-1

cdr3_aa: CASSASTAGAGELFF
cdr3_nt: TGTGCCAGCAGCGCCTCAACCGCGGGGGCCGGGGAGCTGTTTTTT
j_call: TRBJ2-2
d_call: TRBD2
clone_size: NA
v_call: TRBV6-4

cdr3_aa: CASGGPGLAGGPDTQYF
cdr3_nt: TGTGCCAGTGGTGGTCCGGGACTAGCGGGAGGGCCAGATACGCAGTATTTT
j_call: TRBJ2-3
d_call: TRBD2
clone_size: NA
v_call: TRBV19

cdr3_aa: CASSYSTIAGVYEQYF
cdr3_nt: TGTGCCAGCAGTTACTCGACCATAGCGGGCGTGTACGAGCAGTACTTC
j_call: TRBJ2-7
d_call: TRBD2
clone_size: NA
v_call: TRBV6-5

cdr3_aa: CASRWDADYTF
cdr3_nt: TGTGCCAGCAGGTGGGACGCAGACTACACCTTC
j_call: TRBJ1-2
d_call: NA
clone_size: once
v_call: TRBV6-4

cdr3_aa: CASGPGAFSYNEQFF
cdr3_nt: TGTGCCAGCGGCCCGGGCGCGTTCTCCTACAATGAGCAGTTCTTC
j_call: TRBJ2-1
d_call: NA
clone_size: NA
v_call: TRBV16

cdr3_aa: CAWIDTEAFF
cdr3_nt: TGTGCCTGGATTGATACTGAAGCTTTCTTT
j_call: TRBJ1-1
d_call: NA
clone_size: NA
v_call: TRBV30

cdr3_aa: CASSPRLAEETQYF
cdr3_nt: TGCGCCAGCAGCCCCCGACTAGCGGAAGAGACCCAGTACTTC
j_call: TRBJ2-5
d_call: TRBD2
clone_size: few
v_call: TRBV4-3

cdr3_aa: CASSPRAKDSYGYTF
cdr3_nt: TGCGCCAGCAGCCCCCGAGCTAAAGACAGCTATGGCTACACCTTC
j_call: TRBJ1-2
d_call: NA
clone_size: NA
v_call: TRBV4-1

cdr3_aa: CASSPRTGEKLFF
cdr3_nt: TGTGCCAGCTCACCAAGGACGGGGGAAAAACTGTTTTTT
j_call: TRBJ1-4
d_call: NA
clone_size: NA
v_call: TRBV18

cdr3_aa: CASSLGSLSNYGYTF
cdr3_nt: TGTGCCAGCAGCTTGGGTTCGCTTTCTAACTATGGCTACACCTTC
j_call: TRBJ1-2
d_call: NA
clone_size: NA
v_call: TRBV5-8

cdr3_aa: CASSQVTSRGGESPLHF
cdr3_nt: TGCGCCAGCAGCCAAGTGACGAGCCGGGGGGGGGAGTCACCCCTCCACTTT
j_call: TRBJ1-6
d_call: NA
clone_size: NA
v_call: TRBV4-1

cdr3_aa: CASSPSWLAATSSYNEQFF
cdr3_nt: TGCGCCAGCAGCCCTTCGTGGTTAGCGGCGACTTCCTCCTACAATGAGCAGTTCTTC
j_call: TRBJ2-1
d_call: NA
clone_size: NA
v_call: TRBV5-1

cdr3_aa: CASSSQTSGRVRGELFF
cdr3_nt: TGTGCCAGCAGCTCCCAGACTAGCGGGAGGGTAAGAGGGGAGCTGTTTTTT
j_call: TRBJ2-2
d_call: TRBD2
clone_size: NA
v_call: TRBV5-4

cdr3_aa: CATKGDRLSTDTQYF
cdr3_nt: TGTGCCACCAAGGGTGACAGACTTAGCACAGATACGCAGTATTTT
j_call: TRBJ2-3
d_call: NA
clone_size: once
v_call: TRBV15

cdr3_aa: CASSLVGLAEETQYF
cdr3_nt: TGCGCCAGCAGCTTGGTGGGACTAGCGGAAGAGACCCAGTACTTC
j_call: TRBJ2-5
d_call: TRBD2
clone_size: NA
v_call: TRBV5-1

cdr3_aa: CASTWRQNNEQFF
cdr3_nt: TGTGCCAGCACCTGGAGGCAGAACAATGAGCAGTTCTTC
j_call: TRBJ2-1
d_call: NA
clone_size: few
v_call: TRBV16

cdr3_aa: CASTEPGAVTEAFF
cdr3_nt: TGTGCCAGCACCGAACCAGGGGCGGTCACTGAAGCTTTCTTT
j_call: TRBJ1-1
d_call: NA
clone_size: NA
v_call: TRBV25-1

cdr3_aa: CASSTPPADTQYF
cdr3_nt: TGTGCCAGCAGCACCCCTCCGGCAGATACGCAGTATTTT
j_call: TRBJ2-3
d_call: NA
clone_size: NA
v_call: TRBV5-4

cdr3_aa: CASSPSAIETQYF
cdr3_nt: TGTGCCAGCTCACCATCGGCTATCGAGACCCAGTACTTC
j_call: TRBJ2-5
d_call: NA
clone_size: NA
v_call: TRBV18

cdr3_aa: CASSVTSPADTQYF
cdr3_nt: TGTGCCAGCAGCGTGACTAGCCCCGCAGATACGCAGTATTTT
j_call: TRBJ2-3
d_call: TRBD2
clone_size: once
v_call: TRBV11-2

cdr3_aa: CSVGHSSGDYNEQFF
cdr3_nt: TGCAGCGTAGGTCACTCTAGCGGGGATTACAATGAGCAGTTCTTC
j_call: TRBJ2-1
d_call: TRBD2
clone_size: NA
v_call: TRBV29-1

cdr3_aa: CASRPYARSSSYEQYF
cdr3_nt: TGTGCCAGTAGGCCCTACGCTAGGTCCAGCTCCTACGAGCAGTACTTC
j_call: TRBJ2-7
d_call: NA
clone_size: NA
v_call: TRBV19

cdr3_aa: CASSNGASGNTEAFF
cdr3_nt: TGTGCCAGCAGCAACGGGGCTTCGGGGAACACTGAAGCTTTCTTT
j_call: TRBJ1-1
d_call: NA
clone_size: NA
v_call: TRBV5-6

cdr3_aa: CASSSSDSYEQYF
cdr3_nt: TGTGCCAGCAGCTCATCGGATTCCTACGAGCAGTACTTC
j_call: TRBJ2-7
d_call: NA
clone_size: NA
v_call: TRBV11-2

cdr3_aa: CASSISWRSLRSEQYF
cdr3_nt: TGTGCCAGTAGTATATCTTGGCGGAGTCTGAGGTCCGAGCAGTACTTC
j_call: TRBJ2-7
d_call: NA
clone_size: NA
v_call: TRBV19

cdr3_aa: CASSLVRLAGTVTDTQYF
cdr3_nt: TGTGCCAGCAGCTTAGTCCGACTAGCGGGGACCGTCACAGATACGCAGTATTTT
j_call: TRBJ2-3
d_call: TRBD2
clone_size: NA
v_call: TRBV7-8

cdr3_aa: CASNTVGGGTEAFF
cdr3_nt: TGTGCCAGCAACACGGTGGGGGGCGGCACTGAAGCTTTCTTT
j_call: TRBJ1-1
d_call: NA
clone_size: once
v_call: TRBV2

cdr3_aa: CASSFHTQYF
cdr3_nt: TGTGCCAGCAGCTTCCATACGCAGTATTTT
j_call: TRBJ2-3
d_call: NA
clone_size: once
v_call: TRBV5-8

cdr3_aa: CASSLAPWGSGETQYF
cdr3_nt: TGTGCCAGCAGCTTAGCGCCCTGGGGGAGTGGGGAGACCCAGTACTTC
j_call: TRBJ2-5
d_call: NA
clone_size: NA
v_call: TRBV7-6

cdr3_aa: CASTPGEYNEQFF
cdr3_nt: TGTGCCAGTACCCCGGGGGAGTACAATGAGCAGTTCTTC
j_call: TRBJ2-1
d_call: NA
clone_size: NA
v_call: TRBV19

cdr3_aa: CASSGESGDYGYTF
cdr3_nt: TGTGCCAGCAGCGGCGAATCGGGGGACTATGGCTACACCTTC
j_call: TRBJ1-2
d_call: NA
clone_size: NA
v_call: TRBV9

cdr3_aa: CASSLLAGQETQYF
cdr3_nt: TGTGCCAGCAGCCTGTTAGCGGGTCAAGAGACCCAGTACTTC
j_call: TRBJ2-5
d_call: TRBD2
clone_size: NA
v_call: TRBV7-2

cdr3_aa: CATQPYGTNTGELFF
cdr3_nt: TGTGCCACCCAACCCTACGGCACGAACACCGGGGAGCTGTTTTTT
j_call: TRBJ2-2
d_call: NA
clone_size: NA
v_call: TRBV7-2

cdr3_aa: CASSLYGNPTNYGYTF
cdr3_nt: TGTGCCAGCAGCTTATATGGTAACCCAACTAACTATGGCTACACCTTC
j_call: TRBJ1-2
d_call: NA
clone_size: NA
v_call: TRBV7-9

cdr3_aa: CASSLGAGAYNEQFF
cdr3_nt: TGTGCCAGCAGCTTGGGGGCGGGAGCCTACAATGAGCAGTTCTTC
j_call: TRBJ2-1
d_call: NA
clone_size: NA
v_call: TRBV11-3